This T cell receptor beta chain was sequenced for a study of monozygotic twins with inflammatory bowel disease. For every donor, one blood sample of 2.5 ml was drawn. Overall study findings and caveats: The co-twins with IBD showed lower TCRbeta diversity (inverse Simpson) than their healthy siblings. IBD patients share fewer clonotypes with other people than healthy twins do, especially with disease activity.

Each UMI, carrying a 6-nucleotide sample barcode, came from template switching. Using the 5' RACE reads, TCRdb records one entry per CDR3 protein without DNA. The data include about 170,000 distinct CDR3 sequences; the top ten clones carry more than 2.5%. Comments on this clonotype: Its cognate antigen is unknown.

The source material was blood. This sequence originates from a human donor with ulcerative colitis or Crohn's disease, or a healthy co-twin of an affected twin (not recorded which).

The CDR3 sequence: CASSLGRGARDEQFF. V is TRBV5-4 and J is TRBJ2-1; without DNA, the TCRdb call of TRBD2 cannot be checked. This CDR3 comprises 15 residues. The germline gives CDR1 SGHNT, CDR2 YYREEE (reference sequence).